This T cell receptor beta chain is from a study of cytomegalovirus exposure and HLA in healthy donors. Study-level findings and limits: More clonal expansion characterized HLA-associated TCR beta chains than equally common others in a later analysis. Association of a missense DCLRE1C variant with TCR beta V- and J-gene trimming was reported in a later analysis.

Concerning this clone itself: Its target is unknown.

Whereas donors were nominally healthy upon sampling, unrecorded immune exposures were probable. Primers for the PCR totalled 60 Vbeta and 13 Jbeta. Clones were sequenced by immunoSEQ multiplex PCR, and TCRdb holds only the in-frame ones, with some missing. The data show some 150,000 clones, and the top ten clones hold 2% to 2.5%. The source of this sequence is a woman younger than 35 in good health and CMV-seronegative. Sequenced: PBMCs.

The CDR3 here is CASTSAGTGELFF. The DNA for the CDR3 is TGCGCCAGCACAAGCGCCGGCACCGGGGAGCTGTTTTTT. The chain joins TRBV5-1 to TRBJ2-2; D unclear. Per germline, CDR1 SGHRS and CDR2 YFSETQ. The CDR3 loop spans 13 amino acids. V lost 6 bases, J lost 4 bases, and 10 bases lay in between.